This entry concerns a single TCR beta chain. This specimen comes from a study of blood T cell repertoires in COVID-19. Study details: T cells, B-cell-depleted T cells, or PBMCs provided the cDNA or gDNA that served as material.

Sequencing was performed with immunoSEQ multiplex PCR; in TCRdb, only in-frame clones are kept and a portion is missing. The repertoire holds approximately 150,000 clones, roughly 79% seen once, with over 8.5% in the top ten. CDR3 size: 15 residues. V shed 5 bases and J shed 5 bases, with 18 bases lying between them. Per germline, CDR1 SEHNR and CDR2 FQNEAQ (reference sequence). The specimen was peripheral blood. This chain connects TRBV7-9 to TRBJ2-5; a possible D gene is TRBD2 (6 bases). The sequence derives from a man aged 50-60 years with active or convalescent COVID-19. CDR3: CASSAMASVIETQYF. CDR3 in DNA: TGTGCCAGCAGCGCCATGGCTAGCGTGATTGAGACCCAGTACTTC.